This entry describes one T cell receptor (beta chain). Antigen unknown. DNA at about 190 ng, roughly 27,000 T cell genomes, went into sorted-subset replicate PCRs. The repertoire was sequenced with immunoSEQ multiplex PCR; TCRdb's copy has only in-frame clones and lacks some. The profile shows about 2 million clones, over 85% of them singletons. The data stem from a study of shared clonotypes between healthy human individuals. General study results and limits: Naive subsets usually exceeded memory subsets in estimated richness. Enrolling few donors narrowed the genetic and exposure-history diversity that was represented.

The CDR3 length is 18 residues. V was pared by 2 bases and J by 5 bases, with 12 bases of the junction left unmatched. Per the germline V gene, CDR1 is LNHNV and CDR2 is YYDKDF (reference sequence). This chain joins TRBV15 and TRBJ2-5; 12 nucleotides align to TRBD2. Sequencing was carried out using naive CD4+ T cells sorted from blood. As for subset: CD45RA+ positively selected. This sequence was found in a man younger than 35 in good health. Here the CDR3 DNA reads TGTGCCACCAGCAGACCCATCGGACTAGCGGGATTTGGTGAGACCCAGTACTTC. This translates into CATSRPIGLAGFGETQYF. Complete variable domain (other parts from reference TRBV15 and TRBJ2-5): DAMVIQNPRYQVTQFGKPVTLSCSQTLNHNVMYWYQQKSSQAPKLLFHYYDKDFNNEADTPDNFQSRRPNTSFCFLDIRSPGLGDTAMYLCATSRPIGLAGFGETQYFGPGTRLLVL.